These T cell receptor beta chains were read from a single sample in a study of blood T cell repertoires in COVID-19. TCRdb's table, derived via immunoSEQ multiplex PCR, lists solely in-frame clones and lacks some. Here the sample spans 250,000 or so clones, over 80% being singletons. Sequencing input: PBMCs or T cells enriched from blood (not recorded which). The receptors derive from a woman aged 40-49 years who had been exposed to COVID-19. Both conserved end residues are part of each CDR3. A D gene is named only where the DNA matches it firmly. The size of a clone is reported for some rows only, either as once, few or many, or as a class for expanded clones.

NA	TRBV6-5	TRBD1	TRBJ1-6	TGTGCCAGCAGCTCTCCCAGGGGGAATTCACCCCTCCACTTT	CASSSPRGNSPLHF
NA	TRBV14	TRBD2	TRBJ2-1	TGTGCCAGCAGCCCAAGCGTGACTAGCGGGCCAGGGCCCTACAATGAGCAGTTCTTC	CASSPSVTSGPGPYNEQFF
NA	TRBV4-3	NA	TRBJ1-1	TGCGCCAGCAGCCAAGATGTTACAGAGAACTTTGAAGCTTTCTTT	CASSQDVTENFEAFF
few	TRBV5-4	NA	TRBJ2-5	TGTGCCAGCAGCTTGGGACAGCGATTACAAGAGACCCAGTACTTC	CASSLGQRLQETQYF
NA	TRBV29-1	NA	TRBJ1-2	TGCAGCGTTGAACAGTCTAACTATGGCTACACCTTC	CSVEQSNYGYTF
NA	TRBV2	NA	TRBJ2-2	TGTGCCAGCAAGGGGAATATAAACACCGGGGAGCTGTTTTTT	CASKGNINTGELFF
NA	TRBV28	NA	TRBJ1-1	TGTGCCAGCAGTTATCTCGTCGGGGTGGGCACTGAAGCTTTCTTT	CASSYLVGVGTEAFF
NA	TRBV11-2	NA	TRBJ2-2	TGTGCCAGCAGCTTATCCCCGCGGTCCGGGGAGCTGTTTTTT	CASSLSPRSGELFF
NA	TRBV15	TRBD1	TRBJ1-5	TGTGCCACCAGCAGCTTGGGGAGACAGGGGGCTTTTCAGCCCCAGCATTTT	CATSSLGRQGAFQPQHF
NA	TRBV5-1	NA	TRBJ2-1	TGCGCCAGCAGCTTGGTCCCTCGAGACAAAAGCTCCTACAATGAGCAGTTCTTC	CASSLVPRDKSSYNEQFF
NA	TRBV18	TRBD1	TRBJ1-5	TGTGCCAGCTCACCCTCCCGGGCAGGGGGCGGTCAGCCCCAGCATTTT	CASSPSRAGGGQPQHF
NA	TRBV3-1/TRBV3-2	NA	TRBJ1-5	TGTGCCAGCAGCCAGGGAGTTAGCAATCAGCCCCAGCATTTT	CASSQGVSNQPQHF
once	TRBV6-1	NA	TRBJ2-3	TGTGCCAGCAGTGAGGGCAGGGGCACAGATACGCAGTATTTT	CASSEGRGTDTQYF
NA	TRBV18	TRBD1	TRBJ1-5	TGTGCCAGCTCACCCACAGGGGGCAACAATCAGCCCCAGCATTTT	CASSPTGGNNQPQHF
NA	TRBV28	NA	TRBJ1-4	TGTGCCAGCAGCCCCGGCAGGGTTTCAACTAATGAAAAACTGTTTTTT	CASSPGRVSTNEKLFF
NA	TRBV5-6	NA	TRBJ2-5	TGTGCCAGCAATTTGCGGGGCATTGGTGTAGAGACCCAGTACTTC	CASNLRGIGVETQYF
NA	TRBV15	NA	TRBJ1-1	TGTGCCACCAGCAGAGCCTTACAGGGATGGGAATTCACTGAAGCTTTCTTT	CATSRALQGWEFTEAFF
NA	TRBV28	TRBD2	TRBJ2-1	TGTGCCAGCAGTGGTAGCGGGATCTACAATGAGCAGTTCTTC	CASSGSGIYNEQFF
NA	TRBV9	TRBD2	TRBJ2-7	TGTGCCAGCAGCGGCGGGCTAGCGGGGGGCTACGAGCAGTACTTC	CASSGGLAGGYEQYF
NA	TRBV4-1	NA	TRBJ1-2	TGCGCCAGCAGCCAAGTTGCCAGGACGGGGGTTTCTAGGGGCTACACCTTC	CASSQVARTGVSRGYTF
NA	TRBV10-3	TRBD2	TRBJ2-1	TGTGCCATCTCCAGGACTAGCGGGAGCTATGAGCAGTTCTTC	CAISRTSGSYEQFF
NA	TRBV12-2	NA	TRBJ2-5	TGTGCAAGTCGCCCCAACCGGGGTATGGAGACCCAGTACTTC	CASRPNRGMETQYF
NA	TRBV4-3	TRBD2	TRBJ2-1	TGCGCCAGCAGCCAAGTACTAGCGGGGGGCCCGTACAATGAGCAGTTCTTC	CASSQVLAGGPYNEQFF
NA	TRBV19	TRBD1	TRBJ1-1	TGTGCCAGTAAAAGAGAAAGGGCCACAGGGGGGAACACTGAAGCTTTCTTT	CASKRERATGGNTEAFF
NA	TRBV2	TRBD1	TRBJ2-7	TGTGCCAGCAGTGCAGGGGGCGAGCAGTACTTC	CASSAGGEQYF
NA	TRBV5-1	TRBD1	TRBJ2-5	TGCGCCAGCAGCCAAGCAGGGGGCGCGGAAGAGACCCAGTACTTC	CASSQAGGAEETQYF
NA	TRBV4-3	TRBD2	TRBJ2-2	TGCGCCAGCAGCCAAGAAAGGGGAGGGACCGGGGAGCTGTTTTTT	CASSQERGGTGELFF
few	TRBV4-1	NA	TRBJ1-5	TGCGCCAGCAGCCAGAGCACGGACAGATTCAATCAGCCCCAGCATTTT	CASSQSTDRFNQPQHF
NA	TRBV7-3	TRBD1	TRBJ2-1	TGTGCCAGCAGCTCGGACAGGATCGATGAGCAGTTCTTC	CASSSDRIDEQFF
NA	TRBV19	TRBD1	TRBJ1-5	TGTGCCAGTAGTATAGCCACAGGGGGGGTGAGGGAACAGCCCCAGCATTTT	CASSIATGGVREQPQHF
few	TRBV12-3/TRBV12-4	TRBD1	TRBJ1-2	TGTGCCAGCAGTTTTAGACAGGGGAACGGCTACACCTTC	CASSFRQGNGYTF
once	TRBV7-9	TRBD2	TRBJ2-1	TGTGCCAGCAGCTTAGGGGGGACTAGTTCCTGGAATGAGCAGTTCTTC	CASSLGGTSSWNEQFF
NA	TRBV5-4	NA	TRBJ2-1	TGTGCCAGCAGCTGGCAAAACTACAATGAGCAGTTCTTC	CASSWQNYNEQFF
NA	TRBV9	NA	TRBJ1-1	TGTGCCAGCAGCGTAGTGGGAGGGGTGAACACTGAAGCTTTCTTT	CASSVVGGVNTEAFF
NA	TRBV12-1	NA	TRBJ2-7	TGTGCCAGCAGCTTTGTAGTGACAGGGGGTTTGAGGGAGCAGTACTTC	CASSFVVTGGLREQYF
NA	TRBV4-3	TRBD1	TRBJ1-2	TGCGCCAGCAGGGGGGACAGGGGATCGAGTGGCTACACCTTC	CASRGDRGSSGYTF
NA	TRBV7-2	TRBD2	TRBJ2-1	TGTGCCAGCAGCTTAGCCGCTAGCGGCTACAATGAGCAGTTCTTC	CASSLAASGYNEQFF
NA	TRBV28	NA	TRBJ1-5	TGTGCCAGCAGCCCAAATACAGGGTTCAATCAGCCCCAGCATTTT	CASSPNTGFNQPQHF
NA	TRBV6-4	NA	TRBJ2-3	TGTGCCAGCAGTGACTCCCCCTTTGCGGCGGGGCCTTACACAGATACGCAGTATTTT	CASSDSPFAAGPYTDTQYF
NA	TRBV12-3/TRBV12-4	NA	TRBJ1-3	TGTGCCAGCAGTTTAGCGCAGGGTTTGAGGTATTTT	CASSLAQGLRYF
once	TRBV6-1	TRBD1	TRBJ2-7	TGTGCCAGCAGTGAAGTAGGGACAGGGATCGACGAGCAGTACTTC	CASSEVGTGIDEQYF
NA	TRBV19	NA	TRBJ1-5	TGTGCCAGTAGTACCTATGGGGGCCTCCTTAGCAATCAGCCCCAGCATTTT	CASSTYGGLLSNQPQHF
NA	TRBV29-1	NA	TRBJ1-3	TGCAGCGCCACTTCAGGGTCCTCTGGAAACACCATATATTTT	CSATSGSSGNTIYF
NA	TRBV24-1	TRBD1	TRBJ2-2	TGTGCCACCAGGGGGACAGGAGACACCGGGGAGCTGTTTTTT	CATRGTGDTGELFF
NA	TRBV15	TRBD1	TRBJ2-7	TGTGCCACCACCGAAGACAGGGGATCCTACGAGCAGTACTTC	CATTEDRGSYEQYF
NA	TRBV6-1	NA	TRBJ2-2	TGTGCCAGCAGTGAAGTGGGCGGGTCTCAATCCGGGGAGCTGTTTTTT	CASSEVGGSQSGELFF
NA	TRBV2	TRBD2	TRBJ2-7	TGTGCCAGCAGTAACCAACTAGCGGGGGCCGGGCACGAGCAGTACTTC	CASSNQLAGAGHEQYF
NA	TRBV28	NA	TRBJ1-4	TGTGCCAGCAGTGGCAGGGCGGATGAAAAACTGTTTTTT	CASSGRADEKLFF
NA	TRBV4-1	NA	TRBJ2-1	TGCGCCAGCAGCCAAGGGCGGGCCTCGGGACACAACAATGAGCAGTTCTTC	CASSQGRASGHNNEQFF
once	TRBV7-2	NA	TRBJ2-5	TGTGCCAGCAGCTTAGGCGGGTCGGAGACCCAGTACTTC	CASSLGGSETQYF
NA	TRBV10-3	NA	TRBJ1-5	TGTGCCACCTCTGGGCTAGGGGAAAATCAGCCCCAGCATTTT	CATSGLGENQPQHF
NA	TRBV27	TRBD2	TRBJ2-2	TGTGCCAGCACTCCCCAGGCGGGGGTTATCGGGGAGCTGTTTTTT	CASTPQAGVIGELFF
few	TRBV27	NA	TRBJ2-6	TGTGCCAGCAAATATAGCTCTGGGGCCAACGTCCTGACTTTC	CASKYSSGANVLTF
NA	TRBV28	TRBD1	TRBJ1-2	TGTGCCAGCAGTTTCCGGGACAGGGCACTCTATGGCTACACCTTC	CASSFRDRALYGYTF
NA	TRBV7-9	NA	TRBJ1-3	TGTGCCAGCAGCTTAGGGTGGCAGGGCGGAAACACCATATATTTT	CASSLGWQGGNTIYF
NA	TRBV28	TRBD1	TRBJ1-1	TGTGCCAGCACTTTAAGAAGGACAGGGGGGAACACTGAAGCTTTCTTT	CASTLRRTGGNTEAFF
NA	TRBV5-8	NA	TRBJ1-2	TGTGCCAGCAGCTTGGTCCAGGGAGGTCAAGGCTATGGCTACACCTTC	CASSLVQGGQGYGYTF
NA	TRBV7-2	NA	TRBJ1-5	TGTGCCAGCAGCTTAGCAGGAGGGGTCAATCAGCCCCAGCATTTT	CASSLAGGVNQPQHF
NA	TRBV5-1	TRBD1	TRBJ2-2	TGCGCCAGCTCCAAGGGTGACAGGGACACCGGGGAGCTGTTTTTT	CASSKGDRDTGELFF